Below are 10 T cell receptor beta chains sequenced from a single sample in a study of CD8 T cells in Susac syndrome. cDNA came from approximately 0.5 to 1 ug RNA primed by random hexamers. TCRdb re-derived calls from the immunoSEQ multiplex PCR reads in MiXCR, one entry per CDR3 protein. The sample has 150,000 to 160,000 distinct CDR3 sequences; just under 95% are singletons. The sequenced material came from CD8+ T cells from PBMCs. Receptors originate from a human donor with multiple sclerosis.

This chain connects TRBV15 to TRBJ1-5; 7 bases align to TRBD1. The CDR3 extends over 12 amino acids. Germline V gene lookup returns CDR1 LNHNV and CDR2 YYDKDF (reference sequence). V lost 1 base and J lost 11; bases outside the gene matches: 2. The CDR3 reads CATSRGDRAQHF. CDR3 nucleotide sequence: TGTGCCACCAGCAGAGGAGACAGGGCCCAGCATTTT.

The CDR3 sequence is CATSRDDRDKAFF. The DNA for the CDR3 is TGTGCCACCAGCAGAGATGATCGGGATAAAGCTTTCTTT. This chain uses TRBV15 with TRBJ1-1, with D uncertain. There are 13 residues in the CDR3. Per the germline V gene, CDR1 is LNHNV and CDR2 is YYDKDF (reference sequence). V was trimmed by 0 bases and J by 9 bases, leaving 11 bases between them.

The rearrangement joins TRBV4-3 to TRBJ2-3; 8 bases are shared with TRBD2. This CDR3 comprises 17 residues. V gave up 6 bases and J gave up 2 bases; unmatched junction bases: 13. Germline lookup yields CDR1 LGHNA and CDR2 YSLEER. CDR3: CASSSGLALADTDTQYF. The DNA for the CDR3 is TGCGCCAGCAGTTCCGGACTAGCCCTGGCAGACACAGATACGCAGTATTTT.

CDR3 loop: CASSPNVNTYEQYF. The CDR3 DNA is TGTGCCAGCAGTCCCAACGTTAACACCTACGAGCAGTACTTC. This chain joins TRBV12-3 or TRBV12-4 and TRBJ2-7; D is undetermined. The CDR3 has 14 amino acids. Between the trimmed V and J ends, which lost 5 bases and 2 bases, there was a span of 13 bases.

The rearrangement uses TRBV6-6 and TRBJ2-7, with D perhaps matching TRBD1 or TRBD2 (5 bases each). The CDR3 runs to 14 residues. V lost 4 bases, J lost 5 bases, and 15 bases lay in between. The germline CDR1 and CDR2 sequences are MNHNY and SVGAGI (reference sequence). As DNA, the CDR3 is TGTGCCAGCAGTTCGGGACGGCTCTTGGACGAGCAGTACTTC. Amino acids: CASSSGRLLDEQYF.

The chain uses TRBV25-1 and TRBJ1-6, with 7 bases matching TRBD1. This CDR3 region has 15 residues. Germline V CDR1 and CDR2: MGHDK, SYGVNS. The junction had 9 bases not matched to a gene; V was cut back by 3 bases and J by 10 bases. In nucleotides, the CDR3 is TGTGCCAGCAGTGATCGGGACAGTCGGCAATCACCCCTCCACTTT. It translates to CASSDRDSRQSPLHF.

The chain carries TRBV20-1 and TRBJ2-2; tentative D call: TRBD1 (6 bases). The CDR3 has 15 residues. CDR1 is DFQATT and CDR2 is SNEGSKA in the germline V gene (reference sequence). Trimming shortened V by 0 bases and J by 4 bases, and 12 bases separated the two germline ends. CDR3 sequence: CSARDYQGSTGELFF. The CDR3, as DNA: TGCAGTGCTAGAGATTACCAGGGGAGCACCGGGGAGCTGTTTTTT.

The genes are TRBV11-2 and TRBJ2-7, with D perhaps TRBD1 or TRBD2 (6 bases each). Trimming removed 5 bases at V and 2 bases at J, with 13 bases between. Germline V lookup: CDR1 SGHAT, CDR2 FQNNGV. This CDR3 spans 14 amino acids. The CDR3 here is CASSRGPSTYEQYF. In nucleotides, the CDR3 is TGTGCCAGCAGCCGGGGGCCGTCTACCTACGAGCAGTACTTC.

The chain recombines TRBV3-1 with TRBJ2-3, with no clear D. Trimming removed 1 base at V and 5 bases at J, with 10 bases between. Germline V gene data show CDR1 as LGHDT and CDR2 as YNNKEL (reference sequence). This CDR3 is 14 amino acids long. DNA for the CDR3: TGTGCCAGCAGCCAAGGCCCTCTCAAAGATACGCAGTATTTT. As protein: CASSQGPLKDTQYF.

The rearrangement links TRBV7-9 to TRBJ2-7; 10 positions agree with TRBD1. With 3 bases clipped from V and 3 bases from J, the junction kept 17 bases outside the gene matches. The CDR3 sequence is 19 residues long. Germline V CDR1 and CDR2: SEHNR, FQNEAQ (reference sequence). The CDR3: CASSFSGTGERVGGYEQYF. CDR3 DNA sequence: TGTGCCAGCAGCTTCTCCGGGACAGGGGAAAGAGTTGGGGGCTACGAGCAGTACTTC.